The clone carrying this T cell receptor beta chain appeared a single time. These data are taken from a study of blood T cell repertoires in COVID-19. Authors' processing steps: Estimates of nucleated cell counts were drawn from the amplification of reference gene primers. Assay: immunoSEQ multiplex PCR; the TCRdb copy retains only in-frame clones and omits some. From that table come the V and J calls and clone size; the DNA was used to work out D and trimming. The sample lists roughly 43,000 clones, roughly 90% occurring once. The sequenced sample was peripheral blood. This sequence was found in a man aged 55 to 70 with active COVID-19.

CDR3 sequence reads: CASSWTSGTSTDTQYF. CDR3 DNA sequence: TGTGCCAGCAGCTGGACTAGCGGGACGTCCACAGATACGCAGTATTTT. The chain employs TRBV5-6 and TRBJ2-3, with TRBD2 matching 12 bases. Losses at the gene ends were 3 bases for V and 2 bases for J; bases not matched to a gene: 4. Germline CDR1 reads SGHDT; CDR2 reads YYEEEE. The CDR3 runs to 16 residues.